This entry lists 7 T cell receptor beta chains sequenced from one sample in a study of technical replicates of blood from a few donors. The protocol was immunoSEQ multiplex PCR, while the TCRdb copy is restricted to in-frame clones and leaves out a portion. This table holds about 98,000 clones, roughly 95% found once. The sample consisted of T cells isolated from PBMCs. The receptors derive from a human donor in good health.

V and J are TRBV5-1 and TRBJ2-1; maybe TRBD2 (6 bases). Trimming took 5 bases from V and 5 from J, leaving 14 bases between them. Germline V gives CDR1 SGHRS, CDR2 YFSETQ. The length of the CDR3 is 14 residues. The CDR3 bases are TGCGCCAGCAGTGGCGGGGCAACGGACAATGAGCAGTTCTTC. Translated, it gives CASSGGATDNEQFF. The full variable domain, completed using reference TRBV5-1 and TRBJ2-1, is KAGVTQTPRYLIKTRGQQVTLSCSPISGHRSVSWYQQTPGQGLQFLFEYFSETQRNKGNFPGRFSGRQFSNSRSEMNVSTLELGDSALYLCASSGGATDNEQFFGPGTRLTVL.

The chain is built from TRBV5-4 and TRBJ1-2; no reliable D call. V was trimmed by 2 bases and J by 8 bases, leaving 13 bases between them. The germline V gene has CDR1 SGHNT and CDR2 YYREEE (reference sequence). The CDR3 runs 13 residues. CDR3 loop: CASSFGERWGYTF. CDR3 coding DNA: TGTGCCAGCAGCTTCGGGGAAAGGTGGGGCTACACCTTC.

V usage is TRBV28 and J usage is TRBJ2-7; unclear D gene. The CDR3 spans 15 residues. V was shortened by 6 bases and J by 0 bases, with 15 bases between the two germline ends. Germline values: CDR1 MDHEN, CDR2 SYDVKM. The CDR3 here is CASSPLSTASYEQYF. The CDR3 region has the DNA TGTGCCAGCAGCCCTCTTTCCACAGCCTCCTACGAGCAGTACTTC. Supplemented by reference TRBV28 and TRBJ2-7, the full variable domain reads DVKVTQSSRYLVKRTGEKVFLECVQDMDHENMFWYRQDPGLGLRLIYFSYDVKMKEKGDIPEGYSVSREKKERFSLILESASTNQTSMYLCASSPLSTASYEQYFGPGTRLTVT.

This chain uses TRBV28 with TRBJ2-7; the D is unclear. The germline gives CDR1 MDHEN, CDR2 SYDVKM. This CDR3 is built from 16 residues. Trimming took 5 bases from V and 0 from J, leaving 17 bases between them. CDR3 loop: CASSQSHSTFSYEQYF. Here the CDR3 DNA reads TGTGCCAGCAGTCAAAGTCACAGCACTTTCTCCTACGAGCAGTACTTC.

This chain connects TRBV5-1 to TRBJ2-7; 9 bases match TRBD1. CDR1 and CDR2 (germline): SGHRS, YFSETQ. The CDR3 runs to 14 residues. The V and J ends lost 5 bases and 3 bases, in that order; junction bases with no gene match: 6. This CDR3 reads CASSSWTGDYEQYF. The CDR3 coding sequence is TGCGCCAGCAGTTCGTGGACAGGGGACTACGAGCAGTACTTC.

This clone was seen a single time. V and J are TRBV5-5 and TRBJ2-7; TRBD1 is a possible D gene (5 bases). From germline, CDR1 is SGHKS and CDR2 YYEKEE (reference sequence). This CDR3 has 13 amino acids. Trimming cost V 2 bases and J 2 bases, with 8 bases left between them. The CDR3 reads CASSFDSPYEQYF. The CDR3 nucleotides read TGTGCCAGCAGCTTTGACAGCCCCTACGAGCAGTACTTC.

This rearrangement joins TRBV11-2 to TRBJ2-7; 8 bases fit TRBD2. This CDR3 contains 15 residues. Germline V gene lookup returns CDR1 SGHAT and CDR2 FQNNGV. V was pared by 4 bases and J by 0 bases, with 5 bases of the junction left unmatched. The CDR3 DNA reads TGTGCCAGCAGCTCCAGCGGGGGCAGCTCCTACGAGCAGTACTTC. Its protein product is CASSSSGGSSYEQYF.